Sequencing of this TCR beta chain was carried out in a study of PD-L1 blockade in urothelial cancer. Time point specified: pretreatment peripheral blood. As for this clone: Its antigen is currently unknown.

General observations from the study: Tumor-associated clones in the blood of durable-benefit patients grew more at 3 weeks.

Repertoires were generated with immunoSEQ multiplex PCR, while TCRdb's copy carries only in-frame clones and drops some. The sample yields some 87,000 clones, around 86% seen once. Germline V gene lookup returns CDR1 SGHNT and CDR2 YENEEA. The CDR3 runs to 12 residues. V shed 5 bases and J shed 4 bases, with 7 bases lying between them. This material consisted of PBMCs, taken around atezolizumab (anti-PD-L1) treatment. The receptor was isolated from a man aged 55 to 69 with urothelial cancer. The genes are TRBV11-3 and TRBJ2-3; D is undetermined. The CDR3 coding sequence is TGTGCCAGCAGCCAATCATCAGATACGCAGTATTTT. The encoded protein is CASSQSSDTQYF.